This T cell receptor (beta chain) derives from a study of shared clonotypes between healthy human individuals. Across the whole study: The study drew on two women and a few men aged 18 to 49 as donors. Study-level results: Having only a few donors restricted how much genetic and exposure-history diversity was captured. Memory subsets generally showed lower estimated richness than naive subsets.

Produced via immunoSEQ multiplex PCR; TCRdb's table is partial and in-frame only. This table has 2 million to 2.5 million clones, around 95% appearing once. This CDR3 has 12 residues. Trimming took 0 bases from V and 7 from J, leaving 7 bases between them. Per the germline V gene, CDR1 is SGHRS and CDR2 is YFSETQ. As for this clone: The antigen remains undetermined.

This chain joins TRBV5-1 and TRBJ1-2; D uncertain. This sequence originates from a man aged 18-30 years in good health. Sequencing was done on a sample of naive CD4+ T cells sorted from blood. Indicated subset: CD45RA+ positively selected. The CDR3 spells CASSLGGFGYTF. In DNA, the CDR3 is TGCGCCAGCAGCTTGGGGGGATTTGGCTACACCTTC.